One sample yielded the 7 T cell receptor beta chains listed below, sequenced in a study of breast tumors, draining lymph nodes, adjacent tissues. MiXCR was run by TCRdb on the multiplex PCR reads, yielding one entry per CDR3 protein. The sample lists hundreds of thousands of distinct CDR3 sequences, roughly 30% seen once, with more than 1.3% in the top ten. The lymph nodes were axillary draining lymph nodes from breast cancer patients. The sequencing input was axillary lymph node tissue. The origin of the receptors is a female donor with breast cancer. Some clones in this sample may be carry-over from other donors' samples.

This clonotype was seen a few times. This CDR3 reads CASSLSDPSAAEAFF. CDR3 nucleotide sequence: TGCGCCAGCAGCTTGTCCGACCCCTCCGCGGCTGAAGCTTTCTTT. The V and J genes are TRBV5-1 and TRBJ1-1; D is uncertain. The V end was cut by 1 base, the J end by 6 bases, with 16 bases between. The CDR3 is made up of 15 amino acids. The V gene's germline CDR1 is SGHRS and CDR2 YFSETQ.

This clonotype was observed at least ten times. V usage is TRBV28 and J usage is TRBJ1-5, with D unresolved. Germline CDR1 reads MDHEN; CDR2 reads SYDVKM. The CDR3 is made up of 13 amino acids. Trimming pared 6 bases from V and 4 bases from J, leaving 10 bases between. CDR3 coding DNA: TGTGCCAGCAGATCGACACCGAATCAGCCCCAGCATTTT. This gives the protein CASRSTPNQPQHF.

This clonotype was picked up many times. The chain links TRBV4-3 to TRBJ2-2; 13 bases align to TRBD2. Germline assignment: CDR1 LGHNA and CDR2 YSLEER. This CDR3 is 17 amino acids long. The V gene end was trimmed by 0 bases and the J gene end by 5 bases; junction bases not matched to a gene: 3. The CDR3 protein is CASSQDRLAGGTGELFF. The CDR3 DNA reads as TGCGCCAGCAGCCAAGATCGACTAGCGGGAGGAACCGGGGAGCTGTTTTTT.

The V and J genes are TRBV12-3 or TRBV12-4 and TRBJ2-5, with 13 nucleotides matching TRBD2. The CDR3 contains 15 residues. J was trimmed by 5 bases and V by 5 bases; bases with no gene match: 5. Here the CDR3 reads CASSNGLAGEETQYF. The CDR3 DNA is TGTGCCAGCAGTAACGGACTAGCGGGAGAGGAGACCCAGTACTTC.

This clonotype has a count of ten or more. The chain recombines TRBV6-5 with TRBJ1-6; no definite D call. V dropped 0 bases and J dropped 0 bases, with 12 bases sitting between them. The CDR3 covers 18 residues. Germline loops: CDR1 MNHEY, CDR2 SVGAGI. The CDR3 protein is CASSYSALRSSYNSPLHF. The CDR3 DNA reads TGTGCCAGCAGTTACTCGGCGTTGAGGAGCTCCTATAATTCACCCCTCCACTTT.

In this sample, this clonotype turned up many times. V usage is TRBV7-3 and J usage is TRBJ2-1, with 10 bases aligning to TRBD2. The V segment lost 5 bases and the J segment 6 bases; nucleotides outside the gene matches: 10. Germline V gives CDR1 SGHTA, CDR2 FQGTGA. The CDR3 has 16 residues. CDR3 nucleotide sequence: TGTGCCAGCAGCCCCCTCGTAGCGGGAGGAGGCAATGAGCAGTTCTTC. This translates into CASSPLVAGGGNEQFF.

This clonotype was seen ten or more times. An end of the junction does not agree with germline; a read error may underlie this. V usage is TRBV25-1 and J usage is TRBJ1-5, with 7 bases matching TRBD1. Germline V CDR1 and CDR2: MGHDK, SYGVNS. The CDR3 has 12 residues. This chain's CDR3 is CASRDRAQPQHF. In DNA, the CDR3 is TGTGCCAGCCGTGACAGGGCTCAGCCCCAGCATTTT.